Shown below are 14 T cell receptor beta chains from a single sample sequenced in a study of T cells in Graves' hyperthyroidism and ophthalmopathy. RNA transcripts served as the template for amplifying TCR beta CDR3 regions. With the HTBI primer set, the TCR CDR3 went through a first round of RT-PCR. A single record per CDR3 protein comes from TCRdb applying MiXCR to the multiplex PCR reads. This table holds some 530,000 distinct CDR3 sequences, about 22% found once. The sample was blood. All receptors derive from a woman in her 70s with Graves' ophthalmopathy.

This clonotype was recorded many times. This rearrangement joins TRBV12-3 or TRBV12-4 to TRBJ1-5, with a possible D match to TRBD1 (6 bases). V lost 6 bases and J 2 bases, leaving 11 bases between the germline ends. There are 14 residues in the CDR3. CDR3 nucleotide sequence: TGTGCCAGCAGAGGGGGTTCGGGCAATCAGCCCCAGCATTTT. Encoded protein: CASRGGSGNQPQHF.

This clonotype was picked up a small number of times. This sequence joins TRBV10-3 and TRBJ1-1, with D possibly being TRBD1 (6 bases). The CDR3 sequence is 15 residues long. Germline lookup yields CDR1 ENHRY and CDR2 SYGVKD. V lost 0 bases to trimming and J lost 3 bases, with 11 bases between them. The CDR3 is CAISESGGRDTEAFF. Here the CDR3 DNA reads TGTGCCATCAGTGAGTCAGGGGGACGGGACACTGAAGCTTTCTTT.

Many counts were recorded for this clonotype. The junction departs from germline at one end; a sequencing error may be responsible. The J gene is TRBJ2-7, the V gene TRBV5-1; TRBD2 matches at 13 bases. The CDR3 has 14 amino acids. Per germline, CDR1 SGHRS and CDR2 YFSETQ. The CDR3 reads CASSSGLAGDEQYF. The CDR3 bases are TGTGCCAGCAGCTCCGGACTAGCGGGAGACGAGCAGTACTTC.

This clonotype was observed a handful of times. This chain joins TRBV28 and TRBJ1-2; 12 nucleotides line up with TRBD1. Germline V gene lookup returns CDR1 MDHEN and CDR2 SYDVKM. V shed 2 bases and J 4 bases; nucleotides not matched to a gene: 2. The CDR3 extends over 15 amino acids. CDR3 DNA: TGTGCCAGCAGTTTAGGGACAGGGGGCCCCTATGGCTACACCTTC. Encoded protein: CASSLGTGGPYGYTF.

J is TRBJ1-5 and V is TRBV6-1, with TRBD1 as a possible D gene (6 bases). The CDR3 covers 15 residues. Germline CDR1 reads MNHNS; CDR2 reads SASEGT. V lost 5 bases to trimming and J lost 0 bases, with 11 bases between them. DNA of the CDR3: TGTGCCAGCAGTAAGCGGGGGGCTAGCAATCAGCCCCAGCATTTT. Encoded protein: CASSKRGASNQPQHF.

CDR3 loop: CSVEDSNWAQYF. CDR3 coding DNA: TGCAGCGTTGAAGATTCAAATTGGGCCCAGTACTTC. The V and J genes are TRBV29-1 and TRBJ2-5; no clear D. The CDR3 totals 12 residues. V was pared by 0 bases and J by 9 bases, with 11 bases between. CDR1 is SQVTM, CDR2 ANQGSEA, per germline.

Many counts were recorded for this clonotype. In DNA, the CDR3 is TGTGCCAGCAGTTACGGCGTCCCTAACACTGAAGCTTTCTTT. Residues: CASSYGVPNTEAFF. The J gene is TRBJ1-1, the V gene TRBV6-2 or TRBV6-3, with D unresolved. V was shortened by 2 bases and J by 2 bases, with 9 bases between the two germline ends. The CDR3 is made up of 14 amino acids. Germline lookup yields CDR1 MNHEY and CDR2 SVGEGT.

The CDR3 spells CATSRFGGRGDTQYF. The CDR3 bases are TGTGCCACCAGCAGATTTGGGGGGCGAGGAGATACGCAGTATTTT. This sequence joins TRBV15 and TRBJ2-3; D could derive from TRBD1 or TRBD2 (6 bases each). V lost 2 bases and J lost 5, with 14 bases in between. This CDR3 has 15 residues. Germline V gene sequence: CDR1 LNHNV, CDR2 YYDKDF (reference sequence).

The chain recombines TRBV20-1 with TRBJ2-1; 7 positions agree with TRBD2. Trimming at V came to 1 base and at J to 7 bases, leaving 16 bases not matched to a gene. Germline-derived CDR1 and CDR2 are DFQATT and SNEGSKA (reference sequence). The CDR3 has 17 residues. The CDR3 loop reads CSARGNSGSPSWNEQFF. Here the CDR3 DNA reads TGCAGTGCTAGAGGTAATAGCGGGTCCCCATCGTGGAATGAGCAGTTCTTC.

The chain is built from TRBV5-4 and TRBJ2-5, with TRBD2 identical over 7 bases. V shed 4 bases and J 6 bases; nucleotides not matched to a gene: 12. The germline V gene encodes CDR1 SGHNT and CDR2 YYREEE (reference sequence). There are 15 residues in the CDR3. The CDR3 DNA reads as TGTGCCAGCAGCCTGGGATCTCGCGGGAGAAAGACCCAGTACTTC. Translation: CASSLGSRGRKTQYF.

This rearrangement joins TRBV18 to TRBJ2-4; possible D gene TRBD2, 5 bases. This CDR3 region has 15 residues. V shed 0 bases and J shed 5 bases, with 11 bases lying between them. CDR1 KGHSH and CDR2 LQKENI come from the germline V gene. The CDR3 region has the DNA TGTGCCAGCTCACCACCGTGGGAGAGGGAAAACATTCAGTACTTC. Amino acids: CASSPPWERENIQYF.

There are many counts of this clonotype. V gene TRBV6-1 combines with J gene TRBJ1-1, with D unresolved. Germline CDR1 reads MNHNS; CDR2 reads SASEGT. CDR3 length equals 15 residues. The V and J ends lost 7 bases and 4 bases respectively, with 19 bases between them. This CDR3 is CASKFWGGKATEAFF. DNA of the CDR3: TGTGCCAGCAAGTTCTGGGGAGGGAAGGCCACTGAAGCTTTCTTT.

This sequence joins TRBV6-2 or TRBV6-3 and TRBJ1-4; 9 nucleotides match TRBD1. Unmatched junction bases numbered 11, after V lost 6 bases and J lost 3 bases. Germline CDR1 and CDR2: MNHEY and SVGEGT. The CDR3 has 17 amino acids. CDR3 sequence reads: CASSVNRGRKANEKLFF. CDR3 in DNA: TGTGCCAGCAGCGTTAACAGGGGGCGCAAGGCTAATGAAAAACTGTTTTTT.

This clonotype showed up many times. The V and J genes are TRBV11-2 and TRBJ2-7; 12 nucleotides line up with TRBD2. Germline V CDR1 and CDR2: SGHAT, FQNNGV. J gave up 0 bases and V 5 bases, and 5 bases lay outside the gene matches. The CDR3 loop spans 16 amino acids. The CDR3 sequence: CASSQRLAGASYEQYF. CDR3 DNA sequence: TGTGCCAGCAGCCAACGACTAGCGGGAGCCTCCTACGAGCAGTACTTC.